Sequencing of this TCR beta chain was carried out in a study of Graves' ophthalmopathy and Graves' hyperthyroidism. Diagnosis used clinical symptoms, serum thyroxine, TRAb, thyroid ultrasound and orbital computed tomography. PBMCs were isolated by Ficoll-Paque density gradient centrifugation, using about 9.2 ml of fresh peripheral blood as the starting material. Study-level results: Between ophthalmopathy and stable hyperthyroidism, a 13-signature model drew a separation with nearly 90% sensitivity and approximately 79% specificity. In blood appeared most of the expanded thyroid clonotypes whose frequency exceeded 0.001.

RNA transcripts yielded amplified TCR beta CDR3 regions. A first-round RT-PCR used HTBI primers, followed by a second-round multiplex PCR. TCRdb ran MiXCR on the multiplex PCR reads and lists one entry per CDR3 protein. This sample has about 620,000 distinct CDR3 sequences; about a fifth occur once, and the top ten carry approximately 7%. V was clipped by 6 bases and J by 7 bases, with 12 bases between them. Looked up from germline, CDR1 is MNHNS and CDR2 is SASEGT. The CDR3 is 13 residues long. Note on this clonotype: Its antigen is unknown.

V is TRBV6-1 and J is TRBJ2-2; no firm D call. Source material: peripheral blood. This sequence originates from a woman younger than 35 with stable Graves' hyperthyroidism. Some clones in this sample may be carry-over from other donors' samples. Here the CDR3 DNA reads TGTGCCAGCAGGGCTTATTATAACGGGGAGCTGTTTTTT. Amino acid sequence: CASRAYYNGELFF.